These 7 T cell receptor beta chains were sequenced from one sample in a study of breast tumors, draining lymph nodes, adjacent tissues. TCRdb independently ran MiXCR on the multiplex PCR reads; one entry per CDR3 protein. This repertoire shows 90,000 to 120,000 distinct CDR3 sequences, 21% found once; its top ten account for over 1%. Axillary draining lymph nodes of breast cancer patients supplied the node samples. Sequencing was carried out using axillary lymph node tissue. The receptors come from a female donor with breast cancer. Some clones in this sample may be carry-over from other donors' samples.

The sample holds many counts of this clonotype. The chain employs TRBV5-4 and TRBJ2-1; TRBD2 matches at 12 bases. J was trimmed by 10 bases and V by 7 bases; bases with no gene match: 9. The CDR3 is made up of 14 amino acids. Germline assignment: CDR1 SGHNT and CDR2 YYREEE (reference sequence). The CDR3 coding sequence is TGTGCCAGCCATTATTCTAGCGGGAGGGGAGAGCAGTTCTTC. It specifies CASHYSSGRGEQFF.

The J gene is TRBJ1-5, the V gene TRBV6-6; a possible D gene is TRBD1 (5 bases). CDR1 is MNHNY, CDR2 SVGAGI, per germline (reference sequence). CDR3 length: 14 amino acids. Deletions cut 6 bases from V and 7 bases from J, with 16 bases between. CDR3 DNA: TGTGCCAGCAGACCGACAGCCCTGGGACAGCCCCAGCATTTT. Translation: CASRPTALGQPQHF.

As regards this clonotype: Possible read error: a much larger clone is one base away. The CDR3 sequence: CASSHDLSGLYNEQFF. The DNA for the CDR3 is TGCGCCAGCAGCCACGATTTGAGCGGATTATACAATGAGCAGTTCTTC. The gene calls are TRBV4-1 and TRBJ2-1; D perhaps matches TRBD2 (5 bases). The germline V gene has CDR1 MGHRA and CDR2 YSYEKL. The CDR3 length is 16 residues. V dropped 3 bases and J dropped 4 bases, with 16 bases sitting between them.

This clonotype was observed many times. The chain couples TRBV4-1 to TRBJ2-7, with a possible D match to TRBD1 (5 bases). V was trimmed by 6 bases and J by 0 bases, leaving 12 bases between them. This CDR3 has 14 amino acids. Germline V gene sequence: CDR1 MGHRA, CDR2 YSYEKL. The CDR3: CASSLQESSYEQYF. CDR3 in DNA: TGCGCCAGCAGTTTACAGGAGAGCTCCTACGAGCAGTACTTC.

Concerning this clonotype: A much larger clone lies a single base off, so this may be a read error. V gene TRBV5-1 combines with J gene TRBJ2-3, with D possibly matching TRBD2 (5 bases). The CDR3 is 14 residues long. CDR1 is SGHRS, CDR2 YFSETQ, per germline. As DNA, the CDR3 is TGCTCCAGCAGCTTGCGGGCCCAGCCCGATACGCAGTATTTT. Amino acids: CSSSLRAQPDTQYF.

This clonotype was observed many times. The chain joins TRBV19 to TRBJ2-1, with TRBD2 matching over 10 bases. The length of the CDR3 is 16 residues. The germline V gene has CDR1 LNHDA and CDR2 SQIVND (reference sequence). V was pared by 5 bases and J by 6 bases, with 10 bases of the junction left unmatched. CDR3 amino acids: CASSPRALAGTNEQFF. As DNA, the CDR3 is TGTGCCAGTAGTCCTAGGGCACTAGCGGGGACCAATGAGCAGTTCTTC. Based on the CDR3 plus reference TRBV19 and TRBJ2-1, the full variable domain is DGGITQSPKYLFRKEGQNVTLSCEQNLNHDAMYWYRQDPGQGLRLIYYSQIVNDFQKGDIAEGYSVSREKKESFPLTVTSAQKNPTAFYLCASSPRALAGTNEQFFGPGTRLTVL.

This chain connects TRBV12-3 or TRBV12-4 to TRBJ2-6; D unclear. The CDR3 is 15 residues long. The V end was cut by 6 bases, the J end by 1 base, with 10 bases between. The CDR3 reads CASSRTPSGANVLTF. The CDR3 DNA is TGTGCCAGCAGCCGCACACCGTCTGGGGCCAACGTCCTGACTTTC.